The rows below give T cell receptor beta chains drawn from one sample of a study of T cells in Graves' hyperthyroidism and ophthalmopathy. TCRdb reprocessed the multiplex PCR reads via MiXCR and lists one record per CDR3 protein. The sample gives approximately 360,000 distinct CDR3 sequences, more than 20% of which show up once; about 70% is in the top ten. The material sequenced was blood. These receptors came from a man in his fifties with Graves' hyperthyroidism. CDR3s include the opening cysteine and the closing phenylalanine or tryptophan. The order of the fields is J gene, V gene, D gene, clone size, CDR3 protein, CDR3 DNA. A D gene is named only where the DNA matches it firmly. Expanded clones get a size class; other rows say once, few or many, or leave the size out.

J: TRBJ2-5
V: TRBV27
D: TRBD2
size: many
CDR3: CASRRTSGRIQETQYF
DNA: TGTGCCAGCAGACGAACTAGCGGGCGTATTCAAGAGACCCAGTACTTC

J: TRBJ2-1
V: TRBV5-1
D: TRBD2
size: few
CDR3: CASSTGLAGVPYNEQFF
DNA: TGCGCCAGCAGCACGGGACTAGCGGGAGTCCCCTACAATGAGCAGTTCTTC

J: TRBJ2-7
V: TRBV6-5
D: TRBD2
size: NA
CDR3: CASSYGGAGAYEQYF
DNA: TGTGCCAGCAGTTACGGTGGGGCGGGGGCCTACGAGCAGTACTTC

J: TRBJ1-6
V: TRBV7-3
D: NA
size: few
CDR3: CASSATGTADSPLHF
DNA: TGTGCCAGCAGCGCAACCGGGACTGCCGATTCACCCCTCCACTTT

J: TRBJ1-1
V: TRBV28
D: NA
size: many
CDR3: CASRTYVGTEAFF
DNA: TGTGCCAGCAGGACGTACGTGGGCACTGAAGCTTTCTTT

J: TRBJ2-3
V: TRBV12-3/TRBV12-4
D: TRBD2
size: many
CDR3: CASSLGLADPDTQYF
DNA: TGTGCCAGCAGTCTGGGACTAGCGGATCCAGATACGCAGTATTTT

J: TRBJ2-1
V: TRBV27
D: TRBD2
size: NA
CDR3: CASSILGLGTSSNPFGNNEQFF
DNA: TGTGCCAGCAGCATTTTAGGTCTCGGGACTAGCTCTAATCCCTTTGGAAACAATGAGCAGTTCTTC

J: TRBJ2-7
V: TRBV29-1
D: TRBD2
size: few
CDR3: CSVEATSGDYEQYF
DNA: TGCAGCGTTGAAGCGACTAGCGGGGACTACGAGCAGTACTTC

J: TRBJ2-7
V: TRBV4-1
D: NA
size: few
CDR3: CASSQASESYEQYF
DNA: TGCGCCAGCAGCCAAGCCAGCGAGTCCTACGAGCAGTACTTC

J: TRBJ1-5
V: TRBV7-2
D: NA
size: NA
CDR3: CASSISSSINQPQHF
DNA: TGTGCCAGCAGTATATCCTCCAGCATCAATCAGCCCCAGCATTTT

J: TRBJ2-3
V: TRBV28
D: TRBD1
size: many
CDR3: CASIPDRVADTQYF
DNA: TGTGCCAGCATCCCCGACAGGGTAGCAGATACGCAGTATTTT

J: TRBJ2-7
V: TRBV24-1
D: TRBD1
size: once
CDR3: CAARGADRDDEQYF
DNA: TGTGCCGCCAGAGGGGCAGACAGGGATGACGAGCAGTACTTC

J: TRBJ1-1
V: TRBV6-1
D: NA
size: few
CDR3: CASTMTVNTEAFF
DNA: TGTGCCAGCACCATGACAGTGAACACTGAAGCTTTCTTT

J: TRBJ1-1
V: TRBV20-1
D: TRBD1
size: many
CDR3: CSARDGQANTEAFF
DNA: TGCAGTGCTCGGGACGGACAGGCGAACACTGAAGCTTTCTTT

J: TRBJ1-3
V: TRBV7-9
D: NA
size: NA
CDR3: CASSSYSSGNTIYF
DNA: TGTGCCAGCAGCTCGTACAGCTCTGGAAACACCATATATTTT

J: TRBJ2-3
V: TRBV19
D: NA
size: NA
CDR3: CASSIDRLGSSTDTQYF
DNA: TGTGCCAGTAGTATCGATCGGCTAGGCTCGAGCACAGATACGCAGTATTTT

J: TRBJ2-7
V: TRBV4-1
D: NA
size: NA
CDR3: CASSQGSRTGYEQYF
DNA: TGCGCCAGCAGCCAAGGCAGTCGAACCGGCTACGAGCAGTACTTC